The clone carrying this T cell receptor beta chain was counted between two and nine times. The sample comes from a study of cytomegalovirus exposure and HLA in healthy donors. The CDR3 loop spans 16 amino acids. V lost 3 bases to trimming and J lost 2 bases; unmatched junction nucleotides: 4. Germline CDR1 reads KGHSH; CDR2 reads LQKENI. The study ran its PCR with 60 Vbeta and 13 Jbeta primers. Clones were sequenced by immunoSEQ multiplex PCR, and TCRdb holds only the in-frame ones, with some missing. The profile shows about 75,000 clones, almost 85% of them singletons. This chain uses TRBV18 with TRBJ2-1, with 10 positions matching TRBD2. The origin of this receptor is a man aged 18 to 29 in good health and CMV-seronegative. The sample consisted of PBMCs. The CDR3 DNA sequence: TGTGCCAGCTCACCCCAAGCGGGAGGGACCTACAATGAGCAGTTCTTC. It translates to CASSPQAGGTYNEQFF.